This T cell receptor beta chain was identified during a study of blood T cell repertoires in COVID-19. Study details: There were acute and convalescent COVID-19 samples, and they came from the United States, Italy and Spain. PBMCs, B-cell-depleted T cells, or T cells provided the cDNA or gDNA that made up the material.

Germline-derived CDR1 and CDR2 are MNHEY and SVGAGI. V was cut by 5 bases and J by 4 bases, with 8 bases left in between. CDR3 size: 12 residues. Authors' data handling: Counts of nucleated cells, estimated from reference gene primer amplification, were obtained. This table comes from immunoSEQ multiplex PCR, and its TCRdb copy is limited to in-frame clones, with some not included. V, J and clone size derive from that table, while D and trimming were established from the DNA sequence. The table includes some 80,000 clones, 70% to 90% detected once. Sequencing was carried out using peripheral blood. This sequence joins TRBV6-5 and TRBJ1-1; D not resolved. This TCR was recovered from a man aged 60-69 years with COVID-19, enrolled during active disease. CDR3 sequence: CASSRRGTEAFF. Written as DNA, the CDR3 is TGTGCCAGCAGTAGAAGAGGCACTGAAGCTTTCTTT.